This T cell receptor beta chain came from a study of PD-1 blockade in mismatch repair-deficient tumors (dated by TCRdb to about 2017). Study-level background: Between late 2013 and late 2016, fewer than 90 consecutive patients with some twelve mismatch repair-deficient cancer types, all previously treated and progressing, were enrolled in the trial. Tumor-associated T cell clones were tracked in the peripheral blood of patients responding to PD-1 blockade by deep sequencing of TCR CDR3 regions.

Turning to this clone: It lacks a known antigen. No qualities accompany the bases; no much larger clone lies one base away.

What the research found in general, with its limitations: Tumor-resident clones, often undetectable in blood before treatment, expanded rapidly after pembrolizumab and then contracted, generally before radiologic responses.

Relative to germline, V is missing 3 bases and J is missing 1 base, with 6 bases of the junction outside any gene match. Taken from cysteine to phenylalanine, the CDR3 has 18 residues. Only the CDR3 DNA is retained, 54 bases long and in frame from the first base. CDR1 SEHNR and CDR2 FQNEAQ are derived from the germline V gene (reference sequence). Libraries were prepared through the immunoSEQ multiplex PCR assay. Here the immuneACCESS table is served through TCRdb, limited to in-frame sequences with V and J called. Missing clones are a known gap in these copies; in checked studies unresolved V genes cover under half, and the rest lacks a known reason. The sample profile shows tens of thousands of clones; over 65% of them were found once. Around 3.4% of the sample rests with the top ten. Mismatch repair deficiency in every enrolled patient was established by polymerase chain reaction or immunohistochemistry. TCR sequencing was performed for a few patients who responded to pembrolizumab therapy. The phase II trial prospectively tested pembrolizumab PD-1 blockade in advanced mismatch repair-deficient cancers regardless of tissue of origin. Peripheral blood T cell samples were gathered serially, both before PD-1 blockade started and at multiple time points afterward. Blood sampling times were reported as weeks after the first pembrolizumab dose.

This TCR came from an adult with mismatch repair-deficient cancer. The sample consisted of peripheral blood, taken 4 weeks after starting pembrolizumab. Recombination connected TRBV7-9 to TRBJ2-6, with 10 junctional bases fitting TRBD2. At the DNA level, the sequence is TGTGCCAGCAGCTTTTCAGCGGGAGGGCGGTCTGGGGCCAACGTCCTGACTTTC. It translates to CASSFSAGGRSGANVLTF.